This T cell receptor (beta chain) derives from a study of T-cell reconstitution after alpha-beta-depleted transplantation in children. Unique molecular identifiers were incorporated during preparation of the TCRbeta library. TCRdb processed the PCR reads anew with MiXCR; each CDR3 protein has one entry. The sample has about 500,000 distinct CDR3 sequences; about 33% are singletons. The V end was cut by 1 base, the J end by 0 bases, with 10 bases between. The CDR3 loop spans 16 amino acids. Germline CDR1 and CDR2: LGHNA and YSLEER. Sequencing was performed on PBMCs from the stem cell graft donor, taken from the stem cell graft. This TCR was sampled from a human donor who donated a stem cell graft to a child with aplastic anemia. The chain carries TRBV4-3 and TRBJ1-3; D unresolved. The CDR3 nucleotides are TGCGCCAGCAGCCAAGTAGTGGAGGTCTCTGGAAACACCATATATTTT. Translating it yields CASSQVVEVSGNTIYF.